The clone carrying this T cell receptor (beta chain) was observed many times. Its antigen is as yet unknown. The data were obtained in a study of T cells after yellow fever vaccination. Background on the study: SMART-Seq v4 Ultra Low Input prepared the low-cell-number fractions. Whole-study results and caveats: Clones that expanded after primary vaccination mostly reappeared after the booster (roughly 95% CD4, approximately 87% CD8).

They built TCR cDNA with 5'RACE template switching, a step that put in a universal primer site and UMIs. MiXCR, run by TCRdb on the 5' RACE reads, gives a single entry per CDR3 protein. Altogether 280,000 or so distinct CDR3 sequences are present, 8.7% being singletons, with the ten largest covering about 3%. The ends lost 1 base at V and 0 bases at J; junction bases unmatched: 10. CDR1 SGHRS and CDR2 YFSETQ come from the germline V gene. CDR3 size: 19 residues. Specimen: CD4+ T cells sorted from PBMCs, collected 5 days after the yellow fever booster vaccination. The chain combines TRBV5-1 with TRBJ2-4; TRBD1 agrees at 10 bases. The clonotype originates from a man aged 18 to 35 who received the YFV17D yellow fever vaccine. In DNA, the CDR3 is TGCGCCAGCAGCTTGATGGGGACAGGGGATCTTTTAGCCAAAAACATTCAGTACTTC. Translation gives CASSLMGTGDLLAKNIQYF.